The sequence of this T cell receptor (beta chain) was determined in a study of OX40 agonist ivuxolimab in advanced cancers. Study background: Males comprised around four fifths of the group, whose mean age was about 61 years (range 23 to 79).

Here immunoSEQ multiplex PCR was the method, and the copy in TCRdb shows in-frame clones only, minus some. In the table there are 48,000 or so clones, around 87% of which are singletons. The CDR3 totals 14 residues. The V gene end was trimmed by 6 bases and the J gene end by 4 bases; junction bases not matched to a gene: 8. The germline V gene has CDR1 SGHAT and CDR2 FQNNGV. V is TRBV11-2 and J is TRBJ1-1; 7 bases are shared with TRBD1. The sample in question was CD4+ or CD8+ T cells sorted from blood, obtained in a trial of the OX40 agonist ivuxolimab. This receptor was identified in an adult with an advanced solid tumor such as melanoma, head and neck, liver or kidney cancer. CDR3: CASSPGGAITEAFF. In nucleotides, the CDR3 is TGTGCCAGCAGTCCAGGGGGAGCTATCACTGAAGCTTTCTTT. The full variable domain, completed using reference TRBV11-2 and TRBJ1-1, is EAGVAQSPRYKIIEKRQSVAFWCNPISGHATLYWYQQILGQGPKLLIQFQNNGVVDDSQLPKDRFSAERLKGVDSTLKIQPAKLEDSAVYLCASSPGGAITEAFFGQGTRLTVV.